This T cell receptor (beta chain) was profiled in a study of tumor-infiltrating lymphocytes in primary liver carcinoma. About the study: The study enrolled male and female patients aged 30 to 69 years.

Starting from around 500 ng of total RNA, TCR beta cDNA was produced with a primer in the constant region. It was through three nested multiplex PCR rounds of slightly modified ARM-PCR that TCR beta libraries arose. TRBV1-TRBV30 forward primers paired with a C-beta reverse primer were used in the first two PCR rounds, which ran roughly 9 cycles each. TCRdb re-called the multiplex PCR reads with MiXCR, one entry per CDR3 protein. The sample records fewer than 50,000 distinct CDR3 sequences, more than 70% being singletons. Germline CDR1 SQVTM, CDR2 ANQGSEA. This CDR3 has 14 residues. V lost 8 bases and J 5 bases, leaving 18 bases between the germline ends. The tissue used was unsorted bulk material of 20-30 mg. RNA and DNA were co-extracted from it with the AllPrep DNA/RNA mini kit.

The clonotype comes from a woman aged 25 to 39 with primary liver carcinoma and hepatitis B virus infection. What was sequenced was tumor-adjacent normal liver tissue. The V and J genes are TRBV29-1 and TRBJ1-4; D may be TRBD1 (5 bases). Written as DNA, the CDR3 is TGCAGCATAGGAAGTTCAGGGCGAAATGAAAAACTGTTTTTT. Its protein is CSIGSSGRNEKLFF.